This passage covers 18 T cell receptor beta chains from one sample sequenced in a study of Ad26.COV2.S vaccination and SARS-CoV-2 variants. The sample's treatment: over 15 received Ad26.COV2.S at low or high dose, single or two shots; 5 received placebo; per-sample allocation not given. Samples analyzed were those drawn on day 63 after the first vaccine or placebo injection. Sequencing used immunoSEQ multiplex PCR; TCRdb keeps in-frame clones, though not all of them. The table has roughly 350,000 clones, roughly 87% seen once; the top ten hold roughly 3.1%. The sample consisted of peripheral blood, taken in a trial of Ad26.COV2.S vaccine versus placebo. The receptors were sampled from a person aged 18-60 years who received the Ad26.COV2.S COVID-19 vaccine or a placebo.

This chain links TRBV6-6 with TRBJ1-2, with D unresolved. Looked up from germline, CDR1 is MNHNY and CDR2 is SVGAGI (reference sequence). V gave up 10 bases and J gave up 6 bases, with 15 bases separating them. CDR3 length equals 12 residues. In DNA form, the CDR3 reads TGTGCCACCCCAAACACGGCCGATGGCTACACCTTC. This sequence encodes CATPNTADGYTF.

This CDR3 reads CAWSVMGGGEETQYF. CDR3 nucleotide sequence: TGTGCCTGGAGTGTTATGGGGGGCGGGGAGGAGACCCAGTACTTC. V and J are TRBV30 and TRBJ2-5; D may correspond to TRBD1 or TRBD2 (6 bases each). This CDR3 comprises 15 residues. In germline, CDR1 is GTSNPN, CDR2 SVGIG (reference sequence). V was clipped by 0 bases and J by 5 bases, with 16 bases between them.

This chain links TRBV6-5 with TRBJ2-7, with D unclear. Germline V gives CDR1 MNHEY, CDR2 SVGAGI. Trimming stripped 5 bases from V and 3 bases from J, with 17 bases between. The CDR3 has 15 residues. The CDR3 region has the DNA TGTGCCAGCAGTCCCCCGACTTGGGAAAACTACGAGCAGTACTTC. This gives the protein CASSPPTWENYEQYF.

The V call is TRBV5-1, the J call TRBJ1-6; a possible D gene is TRBD1 (5 bases). The CDR3 runs 13 residues. Trimming shortened V by 0 bases and J by 9 bases, and 7 bases separated the two germline ends. The germline V gene has CDR1 SGHRS and CDR2 YFSETQ. CDR3 nucleotides: TGCGCCAGCAGCTTGGATGGGGGTTCACCCCTCCACTTT. This gives the protein CASSLDGGSPLHF.

The chain uses TRBV7-3 and TRBJ2-5, with 7 positions matching TRBD2. This CDR3 has 15 residues. Trimming cost V 5 bases and J 5 bases; bases outside gene matches: 11. Germline V gene lookup returns CDR1 SGHTA and CDR2 FQGTGA. CDR3 loop: CASSQETSTLETQYF. The CDR3 bases are TGTGCCAGCAGCCAGGAGACTAGCACCTTGGAGACCCAGTACTTC.

This chain uses TRBV4-3 with TRBJ2-2; TRBD2 is a possible D gene (6 bases). V shed 4 bases and J shed 0 bases, with 15 bases lying between them. The CDR3 spans 17 residues. The germline CDR1 and CDR2 sequences are LGHNA and YSLEER. Here the CDR3 DNA reads TGCGCCAGCAGCCTAACCCCGGGACTCCCGAACACCGGGGAGCTGTTTTTT. Its translation is CASSLTPGLPNTGELFF.

With respect to this clone: Other DNA sequences within the sample encode an identical CDR3. This chain joins TRBV3-1 (or the pseudogene TRBV3-2) and TRBJ1-1, with unresolved D. Germline CDR1 LGHDT, CDR2 YNNKEL (reference sequence). The V end was cut by 3 bases, the J end by 1 base, with 9 bases between. CDR3 length: 14 residues. The CDR3 DNA follows: TGTGCCAGCAGCCAGGCAGGTCAGAACACTGAAGCTTTCTTT. It translates to CASSQAGQNTEAFF.

This chain uses TRBV6-2 or TRBV6-3 with TRBJ1-2, with 10 bases matching TRBD1. This CDR3 contains 14 residues. V dropped 5 bases and J dropped 5; count of bases not matched to a gene: 5. Germline CDR1 and CDR2: MNHEY and SVGEGT. CDR3 loop: CASSPGQGSYGYTF. In DNA, the CDR3 is TGTGCCAGCAGTCCGGGACAGGGGAGTTATGGCTACACCTTC.

A few counts support this clone. This chain uses TRBV11-2 with TRBJ1-1, with D perhaps TRBD1 (5 bases). Trimming removed 2 bases from V and 1 base from J, with 8 bases in between. Germline V lookup: CDR1 SGHAT, CDR2 FQNNGV. The CDR3 runs to 14 residues. Here the CDR3 DNA reads TGTGCCAGCAGCTTAAGAACAGGGAACACTGAAGCTTTCTTT. Translation: CASSLRTGNTEAFF. Using reference TRBV11-2 and TRBJ1-1 for the parts outside the CDR3, the full variable domain is EAGVAQSPRYKIIEKRQSVAFWCNPISGHATLYWYQQILGQGPKLLIQFQNNGVVDDSQLPKDRFSAERLKGVDSTLKIQPAKLEDSAVYLCASSLRTGNTEAFFGQGTRLTVV.

The V call is TRBV6-5, the J call TRBJ1-1; 7 bases are shared with TRBD1. Germline lookup yields CDR1 MNHEY and CDR2 SVGAGI. The CDR3 length is 15 residues. V shed 6 bases and J 1 base; nucleotides not matched to a gene: 8. The CDR3 is CASRGRTGPNTEAFF. The CDR3 region has the DNA TGTGCCAGCAGGGGGAGGACAGGCCCGAACACTGAAGCTTTCTTT.

The V call is TRBV4-1, the J call TRBJ2-7; D may be TRBD2 (5 bases). Germline CDR1 MGHRA, CDR2 YSYEKL. The CDR3 contains 16 residues. The V and J ends lost 1 base and 5 bases respectively, with 18 bases between them. Written as DNA, the CDR3 is TGCGCCAGCAGCCAAGCCGGCAGAGGGATAAGAAACGAGCAGTACTTC. Translating gives CASSQAGRGIRNEQYF.

The gene calls are TRBV7-6 and TRBJ2-3, with 9 bases identical to TRBD2. Per germline, CDR1 SGHVS and CDR2 FNYEAQ. CDR3 length: 15 amino acids. The ends lost 8 bases at V and 2 bases at J; junction bases unmatched: 8. CDR3 amino acids: CASGNSGGSTDTQYF. The CDR3 region has the DNA TGTGCCAGCGGCAATAGCGGGGGTTCCACAGATACGCAGTATTTT.

The V and J genes are TRBV27 and TRBJ2-3, with 7 bases fitting TRBD1. The germline V gene encodes CDR1 MNHEY and CDR2 SMNVEV (reference sequence). The J segment lost 9 bases and the V segment lost 1 base, leaving 1 base of the junction unmatched. The CDR3 extends over 12 amino acids. In DNA, the CDR3 is TGTGCCAGCAGTTTATGGGGACAGACGCAGTATTTT. Its translation is CASSLWGQTQYF.

This chain's CDR3 is CASSLFGQSGYTF. The CDR3 DNA sequence: TGTGCCAGCAGTTTATTTGGGCAGAGTGGCTACACCTTC. The chain carries TRBV12-3 or TRBV12-4 and TRBJ1-2; D unclear. The germline V and J ends were trimmed by 2 bases and 7 bases, with 11 bases remaining between them. The CDR3 consists of 13 residues.

The gene calls are TRBV5-6 and TRBJ2-7; D may be TRBD1 or TRBD2 (6 bases each). Trimming shortened V by 0 bases and J by 13 bases, and 14 bases separated the two germline ends. The CDR3 runs to 12 residues. The germline V gene has CDR1 SGHDT and CDR2 YYEEEE. Here the CDR3 reads CASSLGPGATYF. The DNA of the CDR3 is TGTGCCAGCAGCTTGGGCCCGGGGGCAACCTACTTC.

The chain is built from TRBV23-1 and TRBJ2-3, with D possibly TRBD2 on 6 matching bases. TRBV23-1 is an ORF for which the function is uncertain. The CDR3 has 15 residues. V lost 0 bases and J lost 5, with 12 bases in between. CDR3 sequence: CASSQSGGAQDTQYF. CDR3 bases: TGCGCCAGCAGTCAATCAGGAGGGGCCCAAGATACGCAGTATTTT.

The chain combines TRBV7-2 with TRBJ2-3, with 9 bases identical to TRBD1. With V trimmed by 5 bases and J by 2 bases, 5 bases remained unmatched. The CDR3 extends over 15 amino acids. CDR1 SGHTA and CDR2 FQGNSA come from the germline V gene. In nucleotides, the CDR3 is TGTGCCAGCAGCCGTGGGACAGGGAACACAGATACGCAGTATTTT. Protein: CASSRGTGNTDTQYF.

This chain links TRBV19 with TRBJ2-7; 9 bases are a match to TRBD1. Losses at the gene ends were 6 bases for V and 0 bases for J; bases not matched to a gene: 6. Germline CDR1 is LNHDA and CDR2 is SQIVND (reference sequence). The CDR3 sequence is 15 residues long. The CDR3 coding sequence is TGTGCCAGTAGCAGAGGGACAGGGTTCTCCTACGAGCAGTACTTC. This gives the protein CASSRGTGFSYEQYF. The variable domain in full, completed from reference TRBV19 and TRBJ2-7, reads DGGITQSPKYLFRKEGQNVTLSCEQNLNHDAMYWYRQDPGQGLRLIYYSQIVNDFQKGDIAEGYSVSREKKESFPLTVTSAQKNPTAFYLCASSRGTGFSYEQYFGPGTRLTVT.